This entry lists 30 T cell receptor beta chains sequenced from one sample in a study of OX40 agonist ivuxolimab in advanced cancers. Sequenced by immunoSEQ multiplex PCR; TCRdb stores in-frame clones only, minus some. The sample has about 95,000 clones; approximately 92% are singletons. The sample was CD4+ or CD8+ T cells sorted from blood, taken in a trial of the OX40 agonist ivuxolimab. The origin of the receptors is an adult with an advanced solid tumor such as melanoma, head and neck, liver or kidney cancer.

The chain joins TRBV11-2 to TRBJ1-5, with D unresolved. CDR3 size: 14 residues. Germline values: CDR1 SGHAT, CDR2 FQNNGV. V lost 5 bases and J 11 bases, leaving 19 bases between the germline ends. CDR3: CASSPTTGQGTQHF. In nucleotides, the CDR3 is TGTGCCAGCAGCCCTACGACGGGTCAAGGGACCCAGCATTTT.

A single count supports this clone. The chain recombines TRBV19 with TRBJ2-1; D unclear. This CDR3 spans 15 amino acids. Germline V gene data show CDR1 as LNHDA and CDR2 as SQIVND (reference sequence). V was pared by 3 bases and J by 4 bases, with 13 bases between. The CDR3 region is CASSIHLGTYNEQFF. In nucleotides, the CDR3 is TGTGCCAGTAGTATTCACCTAGGAACTTACAATGAGCAGTTCTTC.

This chain links TRBV4-3 with TRBJ2-2, with TRBD2 identical over 7 bases. The length of the CDR3 is 17 residues. V lost 4 bases and J lost 6; bases outside the gene matches: 14. The germline V gene encodes CDR1 LGHNA and CDR2 YSLEER. The chain's CDR3 is CASSPEEGGGTPGELFF. The CDR3 DNA reads as TGCGCCAGCAGCCCCGAAGAAGGCGGGGGTACCCCCGGGGAGCTGTTTTTT.

The genes are TRBV7-9 and TRBJ1-5; a possible D gene is TRBD1 (5 bases). The CDR3 covers 13 residues. Trimming shortened V by 3 bases and J by 10 bases, and 13 bases separated the two germline ends. Per germline, CDR1 SEHNR and CDR2 FQNEAQ (reference sequence). This CDR3 reads CASSLKGDAPQHF. Here the CDR3 DNA reads TGTGCCAGCAGCTTGAAAGGGGACGCCCCCCAGCATTTT. The full variable domain, in which reference TRBV7-9 and TRBJ1-5 provide the parts outside the CDR3, is DTGVSQNPRHKITKRGQNVTFRCDPISEHNRLYWYRQTLGQGPEFLTYFQNEAQLEKSRLLSDRFSAERPKGSFSTLEIQRTEQGDSAMYLCASSLKGDAPQHFGDGTRLSIL.

V gene TRBV4-1 combines with J gene TRBJ1-3; perhaps TRBD1 as D (5 bases). This CDR3 comprises 15 residues. Germline assignment: CDR1 MGHRA and CDR2 YSYEKL. The V end lost 4 bases, the J end lost 5 bases, and 15 bases lay between the germline ends. The CDR3 here is CASSLDSGPRNTIYF. The DNA for the CDR3 is TGCGCCAGCAGCCTTGACAGCGGACCAAGAAACACCATATATTTT.

The chain combines TRBV5-1 with TRBJ2-5; D gene ambiguous. The CDR3 spans 13 residues. CDR1 is SGHRS, CDR2 YFSETQ, per germline. Deletions cut 3 bases from V and 1 base from J, with 7 bases between. The CDR3 coding sequence is TGCGCCAGCAGCTCGACCATCCAAGAGACCCAGTACTTC. Translated, it gives CASSSTIQETQYF.

V gene TRBV15 combines with J gene TRBJ2-1, with TRBD1 as a possible D gene (5 bases). This CDR3 has 15 residues. The germline V gene has CDR1 LNHNV and CDR2 YYDKDF (reference sequence). Trimming cost V 0 bases and J 3 bases, with 9 bases left between them. Written as DNA, the CDR3 is TGTGCCACCAGCAGAGATCAGGGTTTCTACAATGAGCAGTTCTTC. Translated, it gives CATSRDQGFYNEQFF.

The chain couples TRBV5-1 to TRBJ1-1; 7 nucleotides agree with TRBD1. Germline values: CDR1 SGHRS, CDR2 YFSETQ. After removal of 2 bases from V and 1 base from J, the junction contained 5 bases not matched to a gene. This CDR3 comprises 15 residues. CDR3 amino acids: CASSFSTGENTEAFF. The DNA for the CDR3 is TGCGCCAGCAGCTTTTCTACAGGGGAGAACACTGAAGCTTTCTTT.

V gene TRBV11-2 combines with J gene TRBJ2-7; 7 bases fit TRBD2. The CDR3 consists of 14 residues. The germline CDR1 and CDR2 sequences are SGHAT and FQNNGV. Germline trimming cut 5 bases from V and 0 bases from J; bases unmatched to any gene: 4. The CDR3 region is CASSPGGSSYEQYF. The CDR3 DNA follows: TGTGCCAGCAGCCCCGGCGGGAGCTCCTACGAGCAGTACTTC.

The CDR3 loop is CASSLRSGYTF. DNA of the CDR3: TGTGCCAGCAGTTTACGAAGTGGCTACACCTTC. This chain links TRBV28 with TRBJ1-2, with D uncertain. CDR1 is MDHEN, CDR2 SYDVKM, per germline. V dropped 2 bases and J dropped 7 bases, with 5 bases sitting between them. The CDR3 length is 11 residues.

This clone has just a few counts. V and J are TRBV10-3 and TRBJ1-1; no clear D gene. Deletions cut 7 bases from V and 1 base from J, with 10 bases between. The CDR3 extends over 13 amino acids. Looked up from germline, CDR1 is ENHRY and CDR2 is SYGVKD. CDR3 in DNA: TGTGCCATCAATGATGGGAGGAACACTGAAGCTTTCTTT. Its translation: CAINDGRNTEAFF.

The chain recombines TRBV29-1 with TRBJ2-3; 7 nucleotides line up with TRBD2. The CDR3 has 13 residues. The J segment lost 4 bases and the V segment lost 3 bases, leaving 4 bases of the junction unmatched. Germline CDR1 is SQVTM and CDR2 is ANQGSEA. The CDR3 loop is CSVDRGGSDTQYF. In DNA, the CDR3 is TGCAGCGTTGATCGCGGGGGTTCAGATACGCAGTATTTT.

This rearrangement joins TRBV19 to TRBJ2-1, with 7 bases that match TRBD1. Looked up from germline, CDR1 is LNHDA and CDR2 is SQIVND (reference sequence). The V segment lost 7 bases and the J segment 0 bases; nucleotides outside the gene matches: 6. CDR3 length: 15 residues. The CDR3 region has the DNA TGTGCCAGTACCCCGGGACAGAGCTCCTACAATGAGCAGTTCTTC. Its protein is CASTPGQSSYNEQFF. The full variable domain, completed using reference TRBV19 and TRBJ2-1, is DGGITQSPKYLFRKEGQNVTLSCEQNLNHDAMYWYRQDPGQGLRLIYYSQIVNDFQKGDIAEGYSVSREKKESFPLTVTSAQKNPTAFYLCASTPGQSSYNEQFFGPGTRLTVL.

The chain joins TRBV4-3 to TRBJ2-1; the D gene is possibly TRBD2 (6 bases). The CDR3 length is 16 residues. CDR1 and CDR2 from the germline V gene are LGHNA and YSLEER. V lost 0 bases to trimming and J lost 6 bases, with 15 bases between them. The CDR3 DNA reads TGCGCCAGCAGCCAAGATTGGGGGGTGGGGTCCAATGAGCAGTTCTTC. Translation: CASSQDWGVGSNEQFF.

This chain joins TRBV9 and TRBJ2-7; TRBD2 is a possible D gene (6 bases). This CDR3 contains 13 residues. Germline CDR1 SGDLS, CDR2 YYNGEE. V gave up 0 bases and J gave up 6 bases, with 10 bases separating them. The CDR3 is CASSVGGGTEQYF. In DNA, the CDR3 is TGTGCCAGCAGCGTAGGTGGAGGGACCGAGCAGTACTTC.

The chain uses TRBV25-1 and TRBJ2-7; TRBD2 matches 10 bases. Losses at the gene ends were 0 bases for V and 3 bases for J; bases not matched to a gene: 5. Germline CDR1 is MGHDK and CDR2 is SYGVNS. This CDR3 spans 16 amino acids. The CDR3 here is CASSEYGLAVGYEQYF. The CDR3 DNA reads TGTGCCAGCAGTGAATATGGACTAGCGGTCGGCTACGAGCAGTACTTC.

This chain joins TRBV19 and TRBJ1-3; 8 bases are shared with TRBD1. CDR1 is LNHDA and CDR2 is SQIVND in the germline V gene (reference sequence). J lost 4 bases, V lost 3 bases, and 8 bases had no gene match. The CDR3 is 16 residues long. In DNA form, the CDR3 reads TGTGCCAGTAGTATTGGTCAGGGGGCTTTCGGAAACACCATATATTTT. This encodes CASSIGQGAFGNTIYF.

The chain carries TRBV7-9 and TRBJ1-5; D might be TRBD1 (5 bases). The CDR3 runs to 14 residues. V lost 5 bases and J 6 bases, leaving 14 bases between the germline ends. The germline V gene encodes CDR1 SEHNR and CDR2 FQNEAQ (reference sequence). The CDR3 protein is CASSPGGSGQPQHF. The CDR3 DNA reads as TGTGCCAGCAGCCCGGGGGGGAGTGGTCAGCCCCAGCATTTT.

V usage is TRBV7-3 and J usage is TRBJ1-1, with TRBD1 identical over 7 bases. The CDR3 is 17 residues long. CDR1 is SGHTA, CDR2 FQGTGA, per germline. The V and J ends lost 1 base and 4 bases, in that order; junction bases with no gene match: 12. DNA for the CDR3: TGTGCCAGCAGCTTAAATAGGCTCGGGACAGCGGGCACTGAAGCTTTCTTT. It specifies CASSLNRLGTAGTEAFF.

In this sample, this clone turned up a few times. The chain employs TRBV10-3 and TRBJ1-6; possible D gene TRBD1, 6 bases. CDR1 and CDR2 from the germline V gene are ENHRY and SYGVKD. V shed 6 bases and J shed 7 bases, with 13 bases lying between them. The CDR3 totals 14 residues. The CDR3 sequence: CAISTGTQNSPLHF. CDR3 DNA: TGTGCCATCAGCACCGGGACACAAAATTCACCCCTCCACTTT.

The V gene is TRBV19, the J gene TRBJ2-3, with 9 bases matching TRBD2. Germline values: CDR1 LNHDA, CDR2 SQIVND (reference sequence). V was pared by 0 bases and J by 5 bases, with 9 bases of the junction left unmatched. The CDR3 covers 17 residues. In DNA form, the CDR3 reads TGTGCCAGTAGTATAGACCCAGCGGGGGGAGTCAGAGATACGCAGTATTTT. It codes for CASSIDPAGGVRDTQYF.

The V gene is TRBV7-9, the J gene TRBJ2-5, with 10 positions matching TRBD1. The germline V gene has CDR1 SEHNR and CDR2 FQNEAQ (reference sequence). The trim removed 5 bases at V and 5 bases at J, leaving 8 bases unmatched. This CDR3 spans 15 amino acids. The CDR3 loop reads CASSEPTGGMETQYF. The CDR3 coding sequence is TGTGCCAGCAGCGAACCGACAGGGGGCATGGAGACCCAGTACTTC.

This chain links TRBV7-8 with TRBJ1-3; no clear D. The CDR3 has 15 amino acids. Germline V gives CDR1 SGHVS, CDR2 FQNEAQ. V was pared by 1 base and J by 2 bases, with 9 bases between. CDR3: CASSLVGGTGNTIYF. The DNA of the CDR3 is TGTGCCAGCAGCTTAGTTGGTGGAACTGGAAACACCATATATTTT.

The rearrangement uses TRBV9 and TRBJ2-5; D gene ambiguous. The CDR3 is made up of 13 amino acids. V lost 2 bases and J lost 5, with 10 bases in between. The V gene's germline CDR1 is SGDLS and CDR2 YYNGEE. This CDR3 reads CASSVTPEETQYF. CDR3 sequence (DNA): TGTGCCAGCAGCGTGACCCCCGAGGAGACCCAGTACTTC.

DNA for the CDR3: TGTGCCAGCAGCCAAGAAATAGCGACTGAAGCTTTCTTT. This encodes CASSQEIATEAFF. The chain combines TRBV4-2 with TRBJ1-1; D is undetermined. The CDR3 covers 13 residues. V lost 0 bases, J lost 5 bases, and 7 bases lay in between. Germline V gene data show CDR1 as LGHNA and CDR2 as YNFKEQ.

CDR3 region: CASSLTGFEKLFF. The CDR3 DNA reads as TGCGCCAGCAGCTTGACCGGTTTCGAAAAACTGTTTTTT. This chain links TRBV5-1 with TRBJ1-4; D not resolved. Trimming shortened V by 1 base and J by 8 bases, and 9 bases separated the two germline ends. CDR1 and CDR2 from the germline V gene are SGHRS and YFSETQ. The CDR3 is 13 amino acids.

V usage is TRBV18 and J usage is TRBJ1-1; D unclear. V lost 5 bases, J lost 1 base, and 8 bases lay in between. This CDR3 spans 13 amino acids. The germline V gene encodes CDR1 KGHSH and CDR2 LQKENI. In DNA form, the CDR3 reads TGTGCCAGCTCAGTAAATCAGAACACTGAAGCTTTCTTT. Its translation is CASSVNQNTEAFF.

The genes are TRBV7-2 and TRBJ2-1; D possibly corresponds to TRBD1 (5 bases). The CDR3 is 14 residues long. V gave up 5 bases and J gave up 3 bases, with 11 bases separating them. The V gene's germline CDR1 is SGHTA and CDR2 FQGNSA. This CDR3 is CASSEGAYYNEQFF. The CDR3 bases are TGTGCCAGCAGCGAAGGGGCCTACTACAATGAGCAGTTCTTC.

The chain employs TRBV6-5 and TRBJ2-3, with TRBD1 matching 11 bases. The CDR3 has 12 amino acids. The J segment lost 8 bases and the V segment lost 8 bases, leaving 3 bases of the junction unmatched. The V gene's germline CDR1 is MNHEY and CDR2 SVGAGI. The CDR3 here is CASGTGGGTQYF. The CDR3 nucleotides are TGTGCCAGCGGGACAGGGGGGGGTACGCAGTATTTT.

At least ten counts were recorded for this clone. The chain carries TRBV6-5 and TRBJ2-2; 12 nucleotides align to TRBD2. CDR3 length equals 15 residues. V shed 5 bases and J 7 bases; nucleotides not matched to a gene: 5. Germline-derived CDR1 and CDR2 are MNHEY and SVGAGI. CDR3 loop: CASSPRLAGDGELFF. Here the CDR3 DNA reads TGTGCCAGCAGTCCCCGACTAGCGGGGGACGGGGAGCTGTTTTTT.